A single sample gave rise to the 26 T cell receptor beta chains below, sequenced in a study of naive CD8 T cells in extremely preterm neonates. The repertoire was sequenced with immunoSEQ multiplex PCR; TCRdb's copy has only in-frame clones and lacks some. The sample contains some 5,700 clones, roughly 97% of which appear only once. Sequenced input: naive CD8+ T cells from blood. These receptors came from a human donor in good health.

V and J are TRBV7-3 and TRBJ1-1; 9 positions agree with TRBD1. Germline CDR1 SGHTA, CDR2 FQGTGA. With V trimmed by 2 bases and J by 5 bases, 6 bases remained unmatched. The CDR3 extends over 15 amino acids. The chain's CDR3 is CASSLGGTGKTEAFF. The DNA of the CDR3 is TGTGCCAGCAGCTTAGGCGGGACAGGGAAAACTGAAGCTTTCTTT.

This sequence joins TRBV30 and TRBJ1-2, with a tentative D call TRBD1 (5 bases). Trimming removed 8 bases at V and 8 bases at J, with 18 bases between. Germline-derived CDR1 and CDR2 are GTSNPN and SVGIG (reference sequence). The CDR3 sequence is 12 residues long. CDR3 sequence (DNA): TGTGCCGTTCCTGGGGGGTTCGGGGGCTACACCTTC. It yields the protein CAVPGGFGGYTF.

The chain combines TRBV6-1 with TRBJ2-1; maybe TRBD2 (5 bases). This CDR3 has 15 residues. Trimming pared 6 bases from V and 3 bases from J, leaving 15 bases between. Germline V gene sequence: CDR1 MNHNS, CDR2 SASEGT. The CDR3 sequence is CASRPPGRVYNEQFF. CDR3 nucleotides: TGTGCCAGCAGGCCCCCCGGGCGGGTCTACAATGAGCAGTTCTTC.

The chain couples TRBV7-2 to TRBJ2-7; D perhaps matches TRBD1 (5 bases). CDR3 length: 11 residues. With 4 bases removed from V and 6 bases from J, the gap between germline ends came to 7 bases. The germline CDR1 and CDR2 sequences are SGHTA and FQGNSA. The CDR3: CASSSGIEQYF. The CDR3 DNA reads as TGTGCCAGCAGCTCAGGGATCGAGCAGTACTTC.

The chain links TRBV27 to TRBJ2-1; 9 nucleotides match TRBD2. Germline values: CDR1 MNHEY, CDR2 SMNVEV (reference sequence). The CDR3 length is 13 residues. V trimming: 2 bases; J trimming: 8 bases; junction bases outside the gene matches: 1. The CDR3 DNA follows: TGTGCCAGCAGTTTACAGCGGGAGGATGAGCAGTTCTTC. Protein product: CASSLQREDEQFF.

The chain combines TRBV5-8 with TRBJ1-5; 7 bases are a match to TRBD1. The junction had 2 bases not matched to a gene; V was cut back by 4 bases and J by 4 bases. Germline CDR1 reads SGHTS; CDR2 reads YDEGEE. This CDR3 has 13 amino acids. CDR3 nucleotide sequence: TGTGCCAGCAGCCCACAGGGGAATCAGCCCCAGCATTTT. Its translation is CASSPQGNQPQHF.

The rearrangement links TRBV7-2 to TRBJ1-3; a weak D match, TRBD1 (5 bases). Germline-derived CDR1 and CDR2 are SGHTA and FQGNSA. With 5 bases removed from V and 7 bases from J, the gap between germline ends came to 12 bases. The CDR3 totals 13 residues. For the CDR3, the DNA is TGTGCCAGCAGCCCCCGCAGGGTCAACACCATATATTTT. This codes for CASSPRRVNTIYF.

This rearrangement joins TRBV6-5 to TRBJ1-1; a possible D gene is TRBD1 (5 bases). This CDR3 contains 14 residues. Germline lookup yields CDR1 MNHEY and CDR2 SVGAGI. The V end was cut by 2 bases, the J end by 1 base, with 8 bases between. The CDR3: CASSYTGRNTEAFF. The CDR3 region has the DNA TGTGCCAGCAGTTACACAGGCCGGAACACTGAAGCTTTCTTT.

This chain uses TRBV10-3 with TRBJ2-3; tentatively, D is TRBD2 (6 bases). This CDR3 is 13 amino acids long. Trimming cost V 8 bases and J 9 bases, with 18 bases left between them. Germline assignment: CDR1 ENHRY and CDR2 SYGVKD. In DNA, the CDR3 is TGTGCCATCCGCCCTACTACGGGAGCGACGCAGTATTTT. This codes for CAIRPTTGATQYF.

The chain combines TRBV5-6 with TRBJ2-1; D is possibly TRBD2 (6 bases). There are 15 residues in the CDR3. CDR1 and CDR2 (germline): SGHDT, YYEEEE. V was shortened by 4 bases and J by 7 bases, with 18 bases between the two germline ends. CDR3 in amino acids: CASSAGGTSLNEQFF. In nucleotides, the CDR3 is TGTGCCAGCAGCGCCGGCGGGACCTCCTTGAATGAGCAGTTCTTC.

V gene TRBV2 combines with J gene TRBJ1-3, with D possibly matching TRBD1 (6 bases). Germline V gene sequence: CDR1 SNHLY, CDR2 FYNNEI. The germline V and J ends were trimmed by 6 bases and 4 bases, with 13 bases remaining between them. The CDR3 sequence is 14 residues long. The CDR3 DNA reads as TGTGCCAGCAGGAGTCGGACAGACGGAAACACCATATATTTT. Translation gives CASRSRTDGNTIYF.

The J gene is TRBJ1-2, the V gene TRBV30, with unresolved D. Trimming took 2 bases from V and 8 from J, leaving 18 bases between them. CDR3 length equals 14 residues. Looked up from germline, CDR1 is GTSNPN and CDR2 is SVGIG (reference sequence). The CDR3, as DNA: TGTGCCTGGAGTCCCCGGGCCCCCAGGAGGGGCTACACCTTC. Residues: CAWSPRAPRRGYTF.

This sequence joins TRBV19 and TRBJ2-7; TRBD2 aligns across 8 bases. Trimming at V came to 5 bases and at J to 7 bases, leaving 13 bases not matched to a gene. The CDR3 is 15 amino acids. Germline CDR1 and CDR2: LNHDA and SQIVND (reference sequence). As DNA, the CDR3 is TGTGCCAGTAGTTTGGGCGGGGGGCGCGTACGGGAGCAGTACTTC. Translated, it gives CASSLGGGRVREQYF.

V usage is TRBV27 and J usage is TRBJ2-7; 8 nucleotides align to TRBD1. The CDR3 is 14 residues long. Germline V gene data show CDR1 as MNHEY and CDR2 as SMNVEV (reference sequence). Unmatched junction bases numbered 8, after V lost 6 bases and J lost 4 bases. The CDR3 region has the DNA TGTGCCAGCAGCCGCCTGGGACAGGAGTACGAGCAGTACTTC. This sequence encodes CASSRLGQEYEQYF.

The chain uses TRBV10-3 and TRBJ2-7; 12 bases agree with TRBD1. Germline loops: CDR1 ENHRY, CDR2 SYGVKD. J was trimmed by 4 bases and V by 5 bases; bases with no gene match: 3. This CDR3 is 14 amino acids long. The CDR3 sequence: CAISPGQGAYEQYF. CDR3 DNA sequence: TGTGCCATCAGTCCGGGACAGGGGGCGTACGAGCAGTACTTC.

This clone was counted once. The chain couples TRBV7-2 to TRBJ2-1; TRBD2 aligns across 7 bases. Trimming at V came to 3 bases and at J to 5 bases, leaving 1 base not matched to a gene. Germline V gene lookup returns CDR1 SGHTA and CDR2 FQGNSA. The CDR3 is 13 residues long. DNA for the CDR3: TGTGCCAGCAGCTTCCGGGGGGACAATGAGCAGTTCTTC. Its translation: CASSFRGDNEQFF.

The J gene is TRBJ1-3, the V gene TRBV30, with TRBD1 matching 8 bases. This CDR3 region has 20 residues. Germline CDR1 and CDR2: GTSNPN and SVGIG (reference sequence). J lost 2 bases, V lost 0 bases, and 18 bases had no gene match. CDR3 nucleotides: TGTGCCTGGAGTGTACTTCGGTCGCCCAGGACAGGGTTTCCTGGAAACACCATATATTTT. As protein: CAWSVLRSPRTGFPGNTIYF.

This sequence joins TRBV7-9 and TRBJ2-4, with 9 bases fitting TRBD2. This CDR3 has 13 residues. V dropped 5 bases and J dropped 10; count of bases not matched to a gene: 6. Looked up from germline, CDR1 is SEHNR and CDR2 is FQNEAQ (reference sequence). The chain's CDR3 is CASSPAGGSIQYF. In DNA, the CDR3 is TGTGCCAGCAGCCCCGCGGGGGGGAGTATTCAGTACTTC.

The V gene is TRBV19, the J gene TRBJ2-3; 7 bases line up with TRBD1. The CDR3 totals 15 residues. The trim removed 1 base at V and 1 base at J, leaving 2 bases unmatched. Germline V gene data show CDR1 as LNHDA and CDR2 as SQIVND (reference sequence). Written as DNA, the CDR3 is TGTGCCAGTAGTATAGGGACAGGTGGCACAGATACGCAGTATTTT. It is translated as CASSIGTGGTDTQYF.

The CDR3 spells CASSPPGTGYHGYTF. The CDR3 DNA reads as TGTGCCAGCTCACCTCCCGGGACAGGGTATCATGGCTACACCTTC. V and J are TRBV18 and TRBJ1-2; 9 bases line up with TRBD1. The V segment lost 3 bases and the J segment 6 bases; nucleotides outside the gene matches: 8. Germline V gene lookup returns CDR1 KGHSH and CDR2 LQKENI. The CDR3 covers 15 residues. Variable domain in full (rest from reference TRBV18 and TRBJ1-2): NAGVMQNPRHLVRRRGQEARLRCSPMKGHSHVYWYRQLPEEGLKFMVYLQKENIIDESGMPKERFSAEFPKEGPSILRIQQVVRGDSAAYFCASSPPGTGYHGYTFGSGTRLTVV.

V and J are TRBV2 and TRBJ1-1; 7 bases fit TRBD1. Germline lookup yields CDR1 SNHLY and CDR2 FYNNEI. This CDR3 has 14 amino acids. Trimming at V came to 7 bases and at J to 0 bases, leaving 5 bases not matched to a gene. As DNA, the CDR3 is TGTGCCAGCAACCTCGACAGGGTGAACACTGAAGCTTTCTTT. The encoded protein is CASNLDRVNTEAFF.

The CDR3 DNA follows: TGCGCCAGCAGCTTGGTCGCGAGGGAGACCCAGTACTTC. Its translation is CASSLVARETQYF. The chain links TRBV5-1 to TRBJ2-5, with D unresolved. The CDR3 contains 13 residues. Trimming cost V 0 bases and J 5 bases, with 8 bases left between them. Germline V lookup: CDR1 SGHRS, CDR2 YFSETQ.

The chain couples TRBV7-2 to TRBJ1-3; 7 bases fit TRBD1. Trimming took 1 base from V and 7 from J; bases not matched to a gene: 10. Germline-derived CDR1 and CDR2 are SGHTA and FQGNSA. The length of the CDR3 is 16 residues. As DNA, the CDR3 is TGTGCCAGCAGCTTAGGGCAGACAGGGAGGACTAACACCATATATTTT. Translated, it gives CASSLGQTGRTNTIYF.

V usage is TRBV5-1 and J usage is TRBJ1-2; 12 nucleotides line up with TRBD1. This CDR3 spans 16 amino acids. CDR1 and CDR2 from the germline V gene are SGHRS and YFSETQ. The ends lost 2 bases at V and 3 bases at J; junction bases unmatched: 5. CDR3 sequence: CASSFGTGGVDYGYTF. CDR3 in DNA: TGCGCCAGCAGCTTTGGGACAGGGGGCGTTGACTATGGCTACACCTTC.

The chain links TRBV6-1 to TRBJ2-2, with TRBD2 matching 7 bases. The germline CDR1 and CDR2 sequences are MNHNS and SASEGT. This CDR3 is built from 15 residues. J was trimmed by 2 bases and V by 6 bases; bases with no gene match: 6. The CDR3 sequence is CASSKGLYNTGELFF. The CDR3 DNA follows: TGTGCCAGCAGCAAGGGACTATATAACACCGGGGAGCTGTTTTTT.

The V and J genes are TRBV28 and TRBJ1-1, with 7 bases fitting TRBD1. Germline V CDR1 and CDR2: MDHEN, SYDVKM. The V gene end was trimmed by 5 bases and the J gene end by 4 bases; junction bases not matched to a gene: 10. This CDR3 region has 15 residues. The CDR3 DNA sequence: TGTGCCAGCAGTCGCCAGACAGGGATCCTCACTGAAGCTTTCTTT. Translation gives CASSRQTGILTEAFF.